Each of the 22 T cell receptor beta chains below was sequenced from the same sample in a study of T cells in Graves' hyperthyroidism and ophthalmopathy. Amplification yielded TCR beta CDR3 regions, with RNA transcripts as the source. The TCR CDR3 was amplified in a first-round RT-PCR using the HTBI primer set. TCRdb itself ran the multiplex PCR reads through MiXCR, one entry per CDR3 protein. The sample consists of a few hundred thousand distinct CDR3 sequences, roughly 18% of them appearing once. Sequencing was performed on blood. Receptors were obtained from a woman between 50 and 59 years old with Graves' hyperthyroidism.

The chain has TRBV12-3 or TRBV12-4 and TRBJ2-7; possible D gene TRBD2, 5 bases. This CDR3 comprises 12 residues. V lost 5 bases to trimming and J lost 6 bases, with 11 bases between them. CDR3 DNA: TGTGCCAGCAGTCCTGGCGGGCGCGAGCAGTACTTC. Amino acids: CASSPGGREQYF.

The chain is built from TRBV27 and TRBJ2-5, with D possibly called TRBD1 or TRBD2 (5 bases each). The CDR3 consists of 16 residues. Deletions cut 0 bases from V and 13 bases from J, with 24 bases between. Germline values: CDR1 MNHEY, CDR2 SMNVEV (reference sequence). The CDR3 sequence is CASSLSMGEPPKETYF. CDR3 sequence (DNA): TGTGCCAGCAGTTTATCGATGGGGGAGCCGCCTAAAGAGACGTACTTC.

The rearrangement uses TRBV4-2 and TRBJ2-1; the D call may be TRBD1 or TRBD2 (5 bases each). Germline V lookup: CDR1 LGHNA, CDR2 YNFKEQ. V lost 0 bases to trimming and J lost 7 bases, with 16 bases between them. The CDR3 has 16 residues. This CDR3 is CASSQEAWDPANEQFF. For the CDR3, the DNA is TGTGCCAGCAGCCAAGAGGCCTGGGACCCCGCTAATGAGCAGTTCTTC.

The V call is TRBV20-1, the J call TRBJ2-3; D might be TRBD1 (6 bases). Deletions cut 7 bases from V and 2 bases from J, with 13 bases between. CDR1 is DFQATT and CDR2 is SNEGSKA in the germline V gene (reference sequence). The CDR3 extends over 13 amino acids. In nucleotides, the CDR3 is TGCAGTGTACAGGGCCATCCCACAGATACGCAGTATTTT. This translates into CSVQGHPTDTQYF.

The chain is built from TRBV7-9 and TRBJ2-3, with D perhaps TRBD1 (5 bases). The germline CDR1 and CDR2 sequences are SEHNR and FQNEAQ (reference sequence). V lost 1 base and J lost 1, with 15 bases in between. The CDR3 consists of 17 residues. CDR3 sequence: CASSLGRRVSGTDTQYF. Written as DNA, the CDR3 is TGTGCCAGCAGCTTAGGCCGCAGGGTTTCAGGCACAGATACGCAGTATTTT.

This clonotype was detected ten times or more. The J gene is TRBJ1-3, the V gene TRBV12-3 or TRBV12-4; D is ambiguous. CDR3 length: 15 residues. V was shortened by 5 bases and J by 0 bases, with 11 bases between the two germline ends. The CDR3 DNA reads TGTGCCAGCAGTCCGAACAGTCACTCTGGAAACACCATATATTTT. Protein: CASSPNSHSGNTIYF.

The rearrangement joins TRBV20-1 to TRBJ2-3, with 11 bases aligning to TRBD2. CDR3 length equals 16 residues. The V and J ends lost 6 bases and 2 bases, in that order; junction bases with no gene match: 10. CDR1 and CDR2 from the germline V gene are DFQATT and SNEGSKA (reference sequence). This CDR3 reads CSAGPRLAGSTDTQYF. The CDR3 DNA reads TGCAGTGCCGGCCCGCGACTAGCGGGATCCACAGATACGCAGTATTTT.

This clonotype showed up many times. The CDR3 sequence: CAEDRSNSNQPQHF. For the CDR3, the DNA is TGTGCCGAAGACAGGTCGAATAGCAATCAGCCCCAGCATTTT. The V gene is TRBV6-1, the J gene TRBJ1-5, with D perhaps matching TRBD1 (6 bases). CDR3 length equals 14 residues. Germline V CDR1 and CDR2: MNHNS, SASEGT. The V end lost 11 bases, the J end lost 0 bases, and 14 bases lay between the germline ends.

This clonotype was recorded at least ten times. The chain links TRBV20-1 to TRBJ2-3, with D perhaps matching TRBD2 (7 bases). Trimming took off 7 bases at V and 5 bases at J, with 16 bases between the two ends. The CDR3 is 13 amino acids. In germline, CDR1 is DFQATT, CDR2 SNEGSKA (reference sequence). CDR3 protein: CSEGGGFGDTQYF. The CDR3 region has the DNA TGCAGTGAGGGCGGGGGCTTCGGAGATACGCAGTATTTT.

In its sample, this clonotype was seen a few times. The CDR3 sequence: CSARDLEAVYGYTF. In DNA, the CDR3 is TGCAGTGCTAGAGATCTGGAGGCAGTCTATGGCTACACCTTC. The rearrangement uses TRBV20-1 and TRBJ1-2; no firm D call. The CDR3 loop spans 14 amino acids. V was clipped by 0 bases and J by 4 bases, with 12 bases between them. From germline, CDR1 is DFQATT and CDR2 SNEGSKA (reference sequence).

This clonotype came up many times. The V call is TRBV27, the J call TRBJ1-1, with 7 bases matching TRBD1. In germline, CDR1 is MNHEY, CDR2 SMNVEV (reference sequence). V gave up 3 bases and J gave up 2 bases; unmatched junction bases: 6. This CDR3 has 15 residues. CDR3 sequence: CASSFNDRVNTEAFF. The CDR3 bases are TGTGCCAGCAGTTTCAACGACAGGGTCAACACTGAAGCTTTCTTT.

This clonotype was counted ten times or more. V is TRBV11-1 and J is TRBJ2-5, with D maybe TRBD2 (6 bases). This CDR3 spans 17 amino acids. The germline V gene encodes CDR1 SGHAT and CDR2 FQDESV (reference sequence). V shed 1 base and J shed 0 bases, with 15 bases lying between them. CDR3 bases: TGTGCCAGCAGCTTAGTTATGCCCAGCGGGTACCAAGAGACCCAGTACTTC. Protein product: CASSLVMPSGYQETQYF.

The rearrangement links TRBV6-1 to TRBJ2-1, with TRBD1 identical over 7 bases. V lost 10 bases to trimming and J lost 5 bases; unmatched junction nucleotides: 8. Germline lookup yields CDR1 MNHNS and CDR2 SASEGT. The CDR3 consists of 13 residues. CDR3 loop: CANSLTGDNEQFF. The CDR3 DNA follows: TGTGCCAATTCTCTTACAGGGGACAATGAGCAGTTCTTC.

This sequence joins TRBV18 and TRBJ1-5; possibly TRBD1 for D (5 bases). Germline V gives CDR1 KGHSH, CDR2 LQKENI. V lost 5 bases and J lost 7, with 12 bases in between. This CDR3 comprises 13 residues. CDR3 sequence: CASSSQEGQPQHF. The CDR3 DNA is TGTGCCAGCTCATCACAGGAAGGACAGCCCCAGCATTTT.

The V gene is TRBV2, the J gene TRBJ1-6; D uncertain. The CDR3 spans 15 residues. CDR1 is SNHLY and CDR2 is FYNNEI in the germline V gene. Trimming took 3 bases from V and 5 from J, leaving 11 bases between them. The CDR3 spells CASSDWVSDNSPLHF. The CDR3 bases are TGTGCCAGCAGTGACTGGGTGTCAGATAATTCACCCCTCCACTTT.

This rearrangement joins TRBV27 to TRBJ1-5; TRBD1 agrees at 7 bases. The J segment lost 7 bases and the V segment lost 5 bases, leaving 11 bases of the junction unmatched. The CDR3 is 15 amino acids. Looked up from germline, CDR1 is MNHEY and CDR2 is SMNVEV (reference sequence). This chain's CDR3 is CASSPSFGTDQPQHF. The CDR3 region has the DNA TGTGCCAGCAGTCCAAGTTTCGGGACAGACCAGCCCCAGCATTTT.

The chain recombines TRBV18 with TRBJ1-3, with D possibly matching TRBD1 (6 bases). Germline V CDR1 and CDR2: KGHSH, LQKENI. CDR3 length: 15 amino acids. The V end was cut by 4 bases, the J end by 0 bases, with 10 bases between. CDR3 region: CASSRDMISGNTIYF. CDR3 DNA: TGTGCCAGCTCACGGGACATGATCTCTGGAAACACCATATATTTT.

In its sample, this clonotype was seen a few times. The V and J genes are TRBV29-1 and TRBJ2-4; D is unclear. Germline CDR1 and CDR2: SQVTM and ANQGSEA. V was cut by 4 bases and J by 6 bases, with 16 bases left in between. The CDR3 is 14 residues long. DNA of the CDR3: TGCAGCGTTGTCGGGCCGAGTGGCGGAAACATTCAGTACTTC. It translates to CSVVGPSGGNIQYF.

This clonotype has just a few counts. This rearrangement joins TRBV2 to TRBJ2-2; D is ambiguous. Germline CDR1 SNHLY, CDR2 FYNNEI. The CDR3 extends over 14 amino acids. Trimming removed 7 bases from V and 8 bases from J, with 17 bases in between. CDR3 nucleotide sequence: TGTGCCAGCACTAGAGACCAAAGCGTGGGGGAGCTGTTTTTT. This sequence encodes CASTRDQSVGELFF.

This clonotype was recorded many times. CDR3 DNA sequence: TGTGCCTGGAGTTCAGGGGGTTCCTACGAGCAGTACTTC. Encoded protein: CAWSSGGSYEQYF. The rearrangement uses TRBV30 and TRBJ2-7; 7 positions match TRBD1. Germline trimming cut 2 bases from V and 1 base from J; bases unmatched to any gene: 2. This CDR3 is 13 amino acids long. Germline loops: CDR1 GTSNPN, CDR2 SVGIG (reference sequence).

V is TRBV27 and J is TRBJ2-7; tentative D call: TRBD1 (6 bases). Trimming left V 3 bases short and J 5 bases short, with 11 bases between. Looked up from germline, CDR1 is MNHEY and CDR2 is SMNVEV (reference sequence). The CDR3 consists of 13 residues. The CDR3 reads CASSFSGTNEQYF. CDR3 nucleotide sequence: TGTGCCAGCAGTTTTTCCGGGACAAACGAGCAGTACTTC.

The table lists this clonotype with many counts. The chain uses TRBV12-3 or TRBV12-4 and TRBJ2-3; 13 nucleotides line up with TRBD2. J lost 6 bases, V lost 7 bases, and 10 bases had no gene match. This CDR3 region has 16 residues. DNA of the CDR3: TGTGCCAGCACCCTAGTACGGACTAGCGGGAGCGATACGCAGTATTTT. Protein: CASTLVRTSGSDTQYF.